This is a list of T cell receptor beta chains from one sample in a study of shared clonotypes between healthy human individuals. Clones were sequenced by immunoSEQ multiplex PCR, and TCRdb holds only the in-frame ones, with some missing. Counted here are about 2.1 million clones, about 93% occurring once; the ten biggest clones make up over 1.5%. The sequenced material came from naive CD8+ T cells from PBMCs. The receptors derive from a man aged 18 to 35 in good health. Some clones in this sample may be carry-over from other donors' samples. Both conserved end residues are part of each CDR3. A D gene is named only where the DNA matches it firmly. Expanded clones are given a class, and other clones once, few, many or no size at all.

NA,17,TRBV7-9,TRBJ1-1,TRBD1,TGTGCCAGCAGCGCGAATACAGGGGGTAGATTCGGGACTGAAGCTTTCTTT,CASSANTGGRFGTEAFF
NA,14,TRBV6-5,TRBJ2-1,NA,TGTGCCAGCAGTTACTCTAGAGGGGGCAATGAGCAGTTCTTC,CASSYSRGGNEQFF
NA,13,TRBV10-3,TRBJ2-7,NA,TGTGCCATCAGTGAGGGACCCCTCTACGAGCAGTACTTC,CAISEGPLYEQYF
NA,16,TRBV9,TRBJ2-4,TRBD2,TGTGCCAGCAGCGTAGCCTCGGGAGGGCTCCGGGACATTCAGTACTTC,CASSVASGGLRDIQYF
once,16,TRBV11-3,TRBJ2-3,NA,TGTGCCAGCAGCCCAGGGGGGGCTGTTCGCACAGATACGCAGTATTTT,CASSPGGAVRTDTQYF
once,17,TRBV9,TRBJ2-7,TRBD1,TGTGCCAGCAGCACCGACCCGACAGGGGTCCGCAGAGACGAGCAGTACTTC,CASSTDPTGVRRDEQYF
once,15,TRBV4-1,TRBJ1-2,NA,TGCGCCAGCAGCCCCTCCTCCGGGACTGCCTATGGCTACACCTTC,CASSPSSGTAYGYTF
few,16,TRBV6-1,TRBJ1-5,NA,TGTGCCAGCAGTGAAGCTCGAGTGGGGTTAAATCAGCCCCAGCATTTT,CASSEARVGLNQPQHF
NA,14,TRBV5-6,TRBJ1-3,NA,TGTGCCAGCAGCTACCTGACGGGAGGAAACACCATATATTTT,CASSYLTGGNTIYF
NA,16,TRBV7-9,TRBJ2-1,TRBD2,TGTGCCAGCAGCCCCCCCGGGGGGAGGGCCGTGTATGAGCAGTTCTTC,CASSPPGGRAVYEQFF
NA,15,TRBV4-1,TRBJ2-1,NA,TGCGCCAGCAGCCAGGGACTCCTCTCCTACAATGAGCAGTTCTTC,CASSQGLLSYNEQFF
NA,14,TRBV7-9,TRBJ2-1,NA,TGTGCCAGCAGCTTAGGTGGGGTTTACAGAGAGCAGTTCTTC,CASSLGGVYREQFF
NA,15,TRBV7-9,TRBJ1-4,TRBD1,TGTGCCAGCAGCCTCAAGACAGGGCTTAATGAAAAACTGTTTTTT,CASSLKTGLNEKLFF
NA,17,TRBV7-8,TRBJ1-1,NA,TGTGCCAGCAGCTTAGGCATGCGGACATCAAGAGGGACTGAAGCTTTCTTT,CASSLGMRTSRGTEAFF
NA,16,TRBV27,TRBJ2-7,TRBD1,TGTGCCAGCAGTTTTTCCACCGGGACAGTCTCCTACGAGCAGTACTTC,CASSFSTGTVSYEQYF
NA,13,TRBV28,TRBJ2-5,NA,TGTGCCAGCGAACCTCGGACGGCGGAGACCCAGTACTTC,CASEPRTAETQYF
NA,16,TRBV6-5,TRBJ2-7,TRBD2,TGTGCCAGCAGTTACTCAGCGGGAGGGCAATATTACGAGCAGTACTTC,CASSYSAGGQYYEQYF
NA,12,TRBV27,TRBJ2-7,NA,TGTGCCAGCAGTTTATTACAGGGTGAGCAGTACTTC,CASSLLQGEQYF
NA,13,TRBV29-1,TRBJ2-1,TRBD2,TGCAGCGTGGATGGACTAGACTACAATGAGCAGTTCTTC,CSVDGLDYNEQFF
NA,16,TRBV6-5,TRBJ2-7,NA,TGTGCCAGCAGTTACTCGATGGGGCACTCTACGTACGAGCAGTACTTC,CASSYSMGHSTYEQYF
NA,15,TRBV28,TRBJ1-2,TRBD1,TGTGCCAGCAGCTTCGCGGGGACAGGGTTCTATGGCTACACCTTC,CASSFAGTGFYGYTF
NA,18,TRBV28,TRBJ2-7,TRBD1,TGTGCCAGCAGTTTATACCGGGTGGGTGGGACAGAATCCTACGAGCAGTACTTC,CASSLYRVGGTESYEQYF
NA,21,TRBV7-8,TRBJ1-1,NA,TGTGCCAGCAGCTTCGCGAAGGTCACTATGGGGCGCGTCATGACGAGCACTGAAGCTTTCTTT,CASSFAKVTMGRVMTSTEAFF
few,11,TRBV5-1,TRBJ1-1,NA,TGCGCCAGCAGCCAGGACAGCCAAGCTTTCTTT,CASSQDSQAFF
NA,12,TRBV5-1,TRBJ2-1,TRBD2,TGCGCCAGCACCCTAGCGGGAGATGAGCAGTTCTTC,CASTLAGDEQFF
once,14,TRBV5-6,TRBJ1-2,NA,TGTGCCAGCAGCTTGGTGGGGACTAACTATGGCTACACCTTC,CASSLVGTNYGYTF
NA,13,TRBV11-2,TRBJ1-2,NA,TGTGCCAGCAGCTTAGGGGGGGATGATGGCTACACCTTC,CASSLGGDDGYTF
NA,15,TRBV12-5,TRBJ2-1,TRBD2,TGTGCTAGTGGCCCGGGACTAGCGGTAAGCGATGAGCAGTTCTTC,CASGPGLAVSDEQFF
NA,15,TRBV5-4,TRBJ2-7,TRBD2,TGTGCCAGCAGCTTGTTTGCGGGAGGTGACTACGAGCAGTACTTC,CASSLFAGGDYEQYF